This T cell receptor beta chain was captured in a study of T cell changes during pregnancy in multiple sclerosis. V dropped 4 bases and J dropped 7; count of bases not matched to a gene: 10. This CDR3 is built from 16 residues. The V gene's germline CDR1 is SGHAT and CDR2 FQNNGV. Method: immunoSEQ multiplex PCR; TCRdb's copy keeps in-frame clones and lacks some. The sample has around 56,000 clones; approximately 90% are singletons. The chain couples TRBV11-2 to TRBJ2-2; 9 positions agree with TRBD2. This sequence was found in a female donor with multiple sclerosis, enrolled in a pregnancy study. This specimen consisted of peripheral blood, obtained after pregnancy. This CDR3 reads CASSWGTSRGYGELFF. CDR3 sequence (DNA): TGTGCCAGCAGCTGGGGGACTAGCAGGGGGTACGGGGAGCTGTTTTTT.